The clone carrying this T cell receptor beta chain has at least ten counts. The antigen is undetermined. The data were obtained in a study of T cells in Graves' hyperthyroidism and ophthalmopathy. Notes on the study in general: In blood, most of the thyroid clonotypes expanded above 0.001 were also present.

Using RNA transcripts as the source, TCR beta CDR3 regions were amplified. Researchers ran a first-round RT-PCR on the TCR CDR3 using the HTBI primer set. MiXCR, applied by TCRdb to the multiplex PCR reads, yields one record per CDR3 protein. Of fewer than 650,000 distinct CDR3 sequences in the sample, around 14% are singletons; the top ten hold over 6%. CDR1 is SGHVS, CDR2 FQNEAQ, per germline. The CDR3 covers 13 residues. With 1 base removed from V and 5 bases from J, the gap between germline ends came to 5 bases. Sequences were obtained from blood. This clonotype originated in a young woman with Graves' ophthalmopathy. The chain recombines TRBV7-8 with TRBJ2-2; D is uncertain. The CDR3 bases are TGTGCCAGCAGCTTAGTAGAGACCGGGGAGCTGTTTTTT. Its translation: CASSLVETGELFF.